Sequencing of this T cell receptor (beta chain) was carried out in a study of T cells after somatic rescue of genetic block. Method: immunoSEQ multiplex PCR; TCRdb's copy keeps in-frame clones and lacks some. This table holds 7,500 to 8,500 clones, approximately 79% found once. In this sample, this clone is medium-sized. In germline, CDR1 is SGHAT, CDR2 FQNNGV. The ends were cut back, 1 base at V and 3 bases at J, with 10 bases in the middle. This CDR3 has 14 amino acids. This TCR was sampled from a boy between 10 and 17 years old. This chain uses TRBV11-2 with TRBJ2-7; D is uncertain. The sequencing sample was made of peripheral blood mononuclear cells (PBMCs). CDR3 coding DNA: TGTGCCAGCAGCTTAGGACGATCTGTCTACGAGCAGTACTTC. It yields the protein CASSLGRSVYEQYF.